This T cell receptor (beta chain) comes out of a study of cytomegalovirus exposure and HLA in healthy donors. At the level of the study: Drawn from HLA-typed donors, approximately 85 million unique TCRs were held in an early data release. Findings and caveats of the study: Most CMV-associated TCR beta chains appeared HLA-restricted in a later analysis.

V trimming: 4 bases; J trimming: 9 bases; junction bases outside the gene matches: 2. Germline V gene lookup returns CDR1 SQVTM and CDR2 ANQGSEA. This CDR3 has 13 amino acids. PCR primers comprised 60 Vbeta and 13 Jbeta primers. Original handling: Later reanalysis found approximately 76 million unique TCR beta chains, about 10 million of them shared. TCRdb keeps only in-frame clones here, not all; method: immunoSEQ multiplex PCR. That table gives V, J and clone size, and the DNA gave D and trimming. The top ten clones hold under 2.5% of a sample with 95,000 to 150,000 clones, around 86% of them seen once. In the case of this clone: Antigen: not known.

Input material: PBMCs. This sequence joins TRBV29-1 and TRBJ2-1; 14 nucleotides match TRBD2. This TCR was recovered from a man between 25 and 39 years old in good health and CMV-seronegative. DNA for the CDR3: TGCAGCGTTGGACTAGCGGGGGGGGGTGAGCAGTTCTTC. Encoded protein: CSVGLAGGGEQFF.